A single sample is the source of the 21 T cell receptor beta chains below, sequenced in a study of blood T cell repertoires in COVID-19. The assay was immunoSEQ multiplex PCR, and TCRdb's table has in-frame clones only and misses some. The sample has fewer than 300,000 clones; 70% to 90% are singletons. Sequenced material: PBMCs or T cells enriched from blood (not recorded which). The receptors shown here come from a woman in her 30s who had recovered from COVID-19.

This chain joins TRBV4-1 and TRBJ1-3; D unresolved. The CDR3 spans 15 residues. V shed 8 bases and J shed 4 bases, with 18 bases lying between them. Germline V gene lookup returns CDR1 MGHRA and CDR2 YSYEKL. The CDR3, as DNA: TGCGCCAGCGCTCAGGTCCAAATATCAGGAAACACCATATATTTT. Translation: CASAQVQISGNTIYF.

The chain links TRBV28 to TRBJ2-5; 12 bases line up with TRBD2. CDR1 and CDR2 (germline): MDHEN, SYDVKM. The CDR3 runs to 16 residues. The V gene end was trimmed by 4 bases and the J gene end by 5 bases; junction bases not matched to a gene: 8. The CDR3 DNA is TGTGCCAGCAGTTCTCCACTAGCGGGGGGCAGGGAGACCCAGTACTTC. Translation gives CASSSPLAGGRETQYF.

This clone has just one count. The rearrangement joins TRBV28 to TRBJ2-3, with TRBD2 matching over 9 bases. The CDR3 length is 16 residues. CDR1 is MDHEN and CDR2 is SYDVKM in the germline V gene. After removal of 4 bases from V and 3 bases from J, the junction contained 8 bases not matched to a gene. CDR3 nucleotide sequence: TGTGCCAGCAGTTCGCCGGCTAGCGGGGAAACAGATACGCAGTATTTT. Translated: CASSSPASGETDTQYF. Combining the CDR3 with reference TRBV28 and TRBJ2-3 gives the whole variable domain DVKVTQSSRYLVKRTGEKVFLECVQDMDHENMFWYRQDPGLGLRLIYFSYDVKMKEKGDIPEGYSVSREKKERFSLILESASTNQTSMYLCASSSPASGETDTQYFGPGTRLTVL.

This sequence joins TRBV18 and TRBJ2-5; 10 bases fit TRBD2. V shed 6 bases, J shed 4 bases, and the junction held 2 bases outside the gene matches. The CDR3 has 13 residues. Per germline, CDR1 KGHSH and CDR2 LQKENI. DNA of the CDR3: TGTGCCAGCTCGGGGACTAGCGTAGAGACCCAGTACTTC. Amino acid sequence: CASSGTSVETQYF.

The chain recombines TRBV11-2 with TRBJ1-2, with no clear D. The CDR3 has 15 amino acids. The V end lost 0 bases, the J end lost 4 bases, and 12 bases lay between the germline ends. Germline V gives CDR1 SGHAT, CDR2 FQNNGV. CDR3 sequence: CASSLESASVYGYTF. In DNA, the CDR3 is TGTGCCAGCAGCTTAGAATCGGCAAGCGTCTATGGCTACACCTTC. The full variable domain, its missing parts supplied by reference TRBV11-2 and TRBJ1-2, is EAGVAQSPRYKIIEKRQSVAFWCNPISGHATLYWYQQILGQGPKLLIQFQNNGVVDDSQLPKDRFSAERLKGVDSTLKIQPAKLEDSAVYLCASSLESASVYGYTFGSGTRLTVV.

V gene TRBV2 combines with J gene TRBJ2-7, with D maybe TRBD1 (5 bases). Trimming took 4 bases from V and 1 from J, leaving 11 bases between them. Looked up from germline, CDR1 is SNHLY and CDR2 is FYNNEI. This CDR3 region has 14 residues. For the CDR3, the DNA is TGTGCCAGCAGTGTTGTCAGGGTATCCTACGAGCAGTACTTC. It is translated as CASSVVRVSYEQYF.

CDR3 sequence (DNA): TGCAGCGTCCCTCGGACAGATGGCTACACCTTC. This translates into CSVPRTDGYTF. The genes are TRBV29-1 and TRBJ1-2; a weak D match, TRBD1 (6 bases). From germline, CDR1 is SQVTM and CDR2 ANQGSEA. CDR3 length equals 11 residues. Trimming took off 6 bases at V and 6 bases at J, with 11 bases between the two ends. The full variable domain, with the rest looked up from reference TRBV29-1 and TRBJ1-2, is SAVISQKPSRDICQRGTSLTIQCQVDSQVTMMFWYRQQPGQSLTLIATANQGSEATYESGFVIDKFPISRPNLTFSTLTVSNMSPEDSSIYLCSVPRTDGYTFGSGTRLTVV.

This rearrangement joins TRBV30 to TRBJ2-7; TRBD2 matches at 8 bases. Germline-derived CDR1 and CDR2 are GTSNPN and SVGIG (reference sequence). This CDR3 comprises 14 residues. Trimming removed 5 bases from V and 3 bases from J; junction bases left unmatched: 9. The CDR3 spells CAWARGSGIYEQYF. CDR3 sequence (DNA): TGTGCCTGGGCCCGGGGTAGCGGGATCTACGAGCAGTACTTC.

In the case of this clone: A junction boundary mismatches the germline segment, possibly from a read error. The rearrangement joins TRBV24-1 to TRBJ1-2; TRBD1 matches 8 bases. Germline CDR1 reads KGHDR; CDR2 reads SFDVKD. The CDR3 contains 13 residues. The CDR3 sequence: CATSDSSGGPGLF. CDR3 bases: TGTGCCACCAGTGATTCCTCAGGGGGCCCGGGGCTCTTC.

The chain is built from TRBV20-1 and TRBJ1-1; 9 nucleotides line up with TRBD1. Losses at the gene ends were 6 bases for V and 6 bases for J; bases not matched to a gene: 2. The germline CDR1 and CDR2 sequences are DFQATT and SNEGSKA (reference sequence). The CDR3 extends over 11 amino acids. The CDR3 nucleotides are TGCAGTGCACAGGGGGCAGCTGAAGCTTTCTTT. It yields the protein CSAQGAAEAFF.

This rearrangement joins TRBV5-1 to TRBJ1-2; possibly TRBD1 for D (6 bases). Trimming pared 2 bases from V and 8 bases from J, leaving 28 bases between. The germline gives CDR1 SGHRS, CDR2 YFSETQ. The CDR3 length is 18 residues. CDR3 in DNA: TGCGCCAGCAGCTTACCGAAGACAGGAACACTATTTCCCCTAGGCTACACCTTC. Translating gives CASSLPKTGTLFPLGYTF.

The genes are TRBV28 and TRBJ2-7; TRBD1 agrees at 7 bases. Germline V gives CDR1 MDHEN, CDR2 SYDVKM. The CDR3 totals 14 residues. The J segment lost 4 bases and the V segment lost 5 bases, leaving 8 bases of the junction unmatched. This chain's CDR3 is CASSGPGQSYEQYF. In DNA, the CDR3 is TGTGCCAGCAGTGGTCCGGGACAGTCTTACGAGCAGTACTTC.

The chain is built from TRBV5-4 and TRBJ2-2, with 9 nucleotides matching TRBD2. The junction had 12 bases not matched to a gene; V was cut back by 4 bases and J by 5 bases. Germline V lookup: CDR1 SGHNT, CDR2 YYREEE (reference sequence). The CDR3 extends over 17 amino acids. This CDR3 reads CASSPGRGGLLTGELFF. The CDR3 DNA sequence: TGTGCCAGCAGCCCAGGGCGGGGGGGCCTGCTGACCGGGGAGCTGTTTTTT.

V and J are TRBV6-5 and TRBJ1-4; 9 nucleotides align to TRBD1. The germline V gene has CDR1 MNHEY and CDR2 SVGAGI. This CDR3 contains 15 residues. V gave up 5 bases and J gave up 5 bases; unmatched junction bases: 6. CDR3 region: CASSRTGTGNEKLFF. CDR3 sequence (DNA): TGTGCCAGCAGTCGTACCGGGACAGGGAATGAAAAACTGTTTTTT.

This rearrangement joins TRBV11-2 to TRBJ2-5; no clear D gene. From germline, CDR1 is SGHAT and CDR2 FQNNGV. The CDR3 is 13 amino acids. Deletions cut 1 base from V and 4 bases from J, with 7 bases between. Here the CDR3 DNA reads TGTGCCAGCAGCTTAGGACTCTCAGAGACCCAGTACTTC. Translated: CASSLGLSETQYF.

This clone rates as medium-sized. CDR3 coding DNA: TGTGCCGGGGGACAGGGGTTCAGTGGCTACACCTTC. Translated, it gives CAGGQGFSGYTF. The rearrangement uses TRBV6-5 and TRBJ1-2, with TRBD1 identical over 10 bases. Unmatched junction bases numbered 7, after V lost 11 bases and J lost 7 bases. Germline V gene data show CDR1 as MNHEY and CDR2 as SVGAGI. The CDR3 runs to 12 residues.

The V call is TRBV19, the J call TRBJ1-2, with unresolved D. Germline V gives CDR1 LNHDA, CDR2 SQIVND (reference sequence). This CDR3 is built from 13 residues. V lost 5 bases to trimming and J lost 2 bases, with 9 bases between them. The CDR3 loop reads CASSVQLNYGYTF. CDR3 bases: TGTGCCAGTAGTGTACAGTTAAACTATGGCTACACCTTC.

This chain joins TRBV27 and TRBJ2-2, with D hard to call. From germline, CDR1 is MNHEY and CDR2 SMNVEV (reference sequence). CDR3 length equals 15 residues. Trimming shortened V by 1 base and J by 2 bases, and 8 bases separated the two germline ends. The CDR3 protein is CASSLYSLNTGELFF. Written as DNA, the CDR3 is TGTGCCAGCAGTTTATATAGTTTAAACACCGGGGAGCTGTTTTTT.

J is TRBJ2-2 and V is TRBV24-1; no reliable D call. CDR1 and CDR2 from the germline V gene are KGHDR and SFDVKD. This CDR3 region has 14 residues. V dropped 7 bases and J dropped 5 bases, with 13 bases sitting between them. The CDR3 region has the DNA TGTGCCACCAGCGCGAGGCGAGAGACCGGGGAGCTGTTTTTT. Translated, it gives CATSARRETGELFF.

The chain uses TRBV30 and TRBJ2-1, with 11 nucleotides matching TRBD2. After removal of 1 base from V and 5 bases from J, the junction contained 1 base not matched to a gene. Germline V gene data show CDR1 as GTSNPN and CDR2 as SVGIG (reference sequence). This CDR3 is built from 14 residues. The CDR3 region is CAWSGLAGNNEQFF. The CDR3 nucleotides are TGTGCCTGGAGTGGACTAGCGGGAAACAATGAGCAGTTCTTC. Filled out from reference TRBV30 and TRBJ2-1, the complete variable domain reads SQTIHQWPATLVQPVGSPLSLECTVEGTSNPNLYWYRQAAGRGLQLLFYSVGIGQISSEVPQNLSASRPQDRQFILSSKKLLLSDSGFYLCAWSGLAGNNEQFFGPGTRLTVL.

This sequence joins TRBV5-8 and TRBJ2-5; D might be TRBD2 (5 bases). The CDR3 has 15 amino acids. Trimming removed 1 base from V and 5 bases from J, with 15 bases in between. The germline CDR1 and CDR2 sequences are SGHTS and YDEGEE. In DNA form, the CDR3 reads TGTGCCAGCAGCTTGAGTCCCGGAGGATCGGAGACCCAGTACTTC. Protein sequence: CASSLSPGGSETQYF.